Sequencing of this T cell receptor (beta chain) was carried out in a study of TIL therapy for anti-PD-1-resistant metastatic lung cancer (dated by TCRdb to the early 2020s). For the wider study: Tumors were harvested prior to any PD-1/PD-L1 blockade, after which nivolumab was administered to patients, and lymphodepletion, expanded TIL infusion and IL-2 were given to patients who progressed. A median age of around 58 years (range roughly 38-75) and a median tumor PD-L1 proportion score of roughly 5.8% were recorded among enrolled patients. Across the cohort, whole-exome sequencing showed a median non-synonymous tumor mutation burden of around 1.4 mutations per megabase. The cohort was composed predominantly of lung adenocarcinoma, with a handful of EGFR-mutant and two ALK-rearranged tumors included, and half of patients were identified as current or former smokers. T cell receptor beta sequencing of tumor and peripheral blood served to follow clonotypes across the tumor, the expanded TIL product, and serial blood samples. Study-wide findings and limitations: The study protocol defined all tumor marker inferences as exploratory. Clonotypes from the infused TIL partially replaced the baseline peripheral repertoire and then declined over months, and persistence showed no apparent association with response. The cohort was highly selected, with more treatment-naive, never-smoker and oncogene-addicted patients than typical, limiting generalizability.

TCR beta CDR3 regions were amplified from genomic DNA with the immunoSEQ v3 hsTCRB kit using bias-controlled multiplex PCR. TCR libraries were sequenced on an Illumina NextSeq 500 to roughly 2 million read pairs for survey level or about 5-6.5 million for deep level. From the authors' description of their analysis: V, D and J genes were assigned, non-productive sequences were removed, and clonality was reported by immunoSEQ Analyzer software. Repertoires were compared by productive Simpson clonality and by the Morisita overlap index of productive TRB rearrangements between infused TIL and blood. Absolute clonotype counts in blood were estimated as lymphocyte count times CD3+ fraction times the clone's productive frequency. Imported from immuneACCESS, the table was reduced by TCRdb to in-frame sequences with V and J called. These copies leave out some clones; in studies compared against another copy, an unresolved V gene accounts for under half, and the cause of the remainder is not known. The D gene and trimming were derived from the DNA, and the V and J assignments and clone size from that table. This sample has tens of thousands of clones in its table, and more than 60% of those were observed once. About 2% of the sample is held by the ten biggest clonotypes.

Regarding this clone: The antigen this receptor binds is unknown. No much larger clone is present one base from it, and per-base qualities are unavailable.

Counted from cysteine to phenylalanine, this CDR3 has 13 amino acids. The read is trimmed to its CDR3 DNA, 39 bases read in frame from base 1. Trimming removed 8 bases from V and 7 bases from J; the gene matches leave 10 bases unexplained. Reading the germline V gene gives CDR1 MNHEY and CDR2 SVGAGI. Explained via the paper, the time point label denotes: pre-treatment sample, taken before nivolumab and TIL therapy. Between October 2017 and 2020, a dual-center phase I trial enrolled adults who had stage 4 NSCLC. Samples came from a single-arm, open-label phase I trial of tumor-infiltrating lymphocyte therapy with nivolumab in advanced non-small cell lung cancer. Blood mononuclear cells from EDTA tubes were separated on a Ficoll gradient and snap-frozen as pellets, and DNA was extracted from the cells using a Qiagen mini-prep kit.

This receptor was obtained from a person aged 25 to 85 with non-small cell lung cancer. The sequence is built from TRBV6-5 and TRBJ1-2, with 7 bases matching TRBD1. This specimen consisted of blood, obtained at baseline. CDR3 loop: CASQQGISGGYTF. The nucleotides read TGTGCCAGCCAACAGGGGATCTCGGGTGGCTACACCTTC.